Reported below is one T cell receptor beta chain. Only one count was recorded for this clone. Its antigen is not yet known. Per-base qualities were not stored, and no clone one base away is much larger. This specimen comes from a study of OX40 agonist ivuxolimab in advanced cancers. Notes on the research overall: Ivuxolimab was a fully human IgG2 agonistic monoclonal antibody targeting the costimulatory receptor OX40 (CD134). The point of sequencing TCRbeta in the periphery was to test whether ivuxolimab changed TCR sequence diversity and drove clonal T-cell expansion. Partial responses occurred in three dose-escalation patients: two with cutaneous melanoma and one with hepatocellular carcinoma. Prior anti-PD-1, anti-PD-L1 or anti-CTLA-4 therapy was permitted, and checkpoint inhibitors had been received by about 36% of dose-escalation patients. Intravenous ivuxolimab was administered to patients every 2 weeks at six dose levels: 0.01, 0.1, 0.3, 1.5, 3 and 10 mg/kg. The paper covers the monotherapy dose-escalation part of the phase I ivuxolimab trial, which included N of about 50 patients. In the dose-escalation cohort, approximately 82% of patients were male, and the mean age was about 55 years, with a range of 23 to 79. Among the 52 dose-escalation patients, around 19 had hepatocellular carcinoma, some 15 melanoma, 9 renal cell carcinoma and 9 head and neck cancer.

Per the germline V gene, SGHRS is the CDR1 and YFSETQ is the CDR2. Spanning cysteine to phenylalanine, the CDR3 consists of 13 amino acids. Only the CDR3 DNA stays, 39 bases, in frame from base 1. V and J are truncated by 3 bases and 5 bases respectively, leaving an intervening sequence of 8 bases. The trial excluded patients who had a history of autoimmune disease or who were on systemic immunosuppression. Peripheral blood for TCR sequencing was collected from all dose cohorts at baseline, on cycle 4 day 1, and on cycle 7 day 1. The samples were drawn from a first-in-human, open-label, multicenter phase I dose-escalation trial of ivuxolimab. Adults with locally advanced or metastatic melanoma, renal cell, hepatocellular, or head and neck squamous cell carcinoma were enrolled in the trial. Before TCR sequencing, CD4+ and CD8+ T cells were separately sorted from peripheral blood. The paper as a whole reports these results and caveats: After ivuxolimab, CD8+ T cells had more expanded clones than CD4+ T cells on average. The antigen specificity of the clonally expanded peripheral T cells was not determined. In partial responders in the 0.1-3.0 mg/kg groups, normalized peripheral clonal expansion was found to be among the lowest, especially among CD8+ T cells. Low levels of normalized T-cell clonal expansion were also seen in some nonresponding patients. At doses of 0.1 to 3.0 mg/kg, clonal expansion of both CD4+ and CD8+ blood T cells was observed from baseline to week 6.

To sequence the TCRbeta CDR3 region, genomic DNA was isolated from the sorted cells. The immunoSEQ Assay was used for sequencing of TCRbeta CDR3 regions. The source is immuneACCESS, and TCRdb retained only in-frame sequences with V and J called. Part of the clones is not carried over; for the studies checked, unresolved V genes explain less than half of this, and the remainder is unexplained. The sample data list around 82,000 clones, and about 90% of these were observed just once. 0.75% to 0.9% of the sample goes to the ten largest clones. Specimen: CD4+ or CD8+ T cells sorted from blood, collected in a trial of the OX40 agonist ivuxolimab. This receptor chain uses TRBV5-1 and TRBJ1-4; confidence is insufficient to name the D gene. This TCR was recovered from an adult with an advanced solid tumor such as melanoma, head and neck, liver or kidney cancer. The CDR3 in this case is CASSSEMNEKLFF. In nucleotide form, the sequence is TGCGCCAGCAGCTCTGAGATGAATGAAAAACTGTTTTTT.